This T cell receptor beta chain was identified in a study of T cell responses to AZD1222 COVID-19 vaccine. Findings and limits, study-wide: Seropositive status at baseline applied to only five to seven AZD1222 recipients.

Note on this clone: Its antigen is not known.

CDR1 is SGHTA and CDR2 is FQGTGA in the germline V gene. V shed 4 bases and J 7 bases; nucleotides not matched to a gene: 4. The CDR3 has 14 residues. Here immunoSEQ multiplex PCR was the method, and the copy in TCRdb shows in-frame clones only, minus some. The table has some 180,000 clones, roughly nine tenths seen once. This chain uses TRBV7-3 with TRBJ2-2, with TRBD1 identical over 9 bases. The sample was peripheral blood, taken 28 days after the second AZD1222 dose. This receptor was identified in an adult who received the AZD1222 COVID-19 vaccine. CDR3 residues: CASSSQGANGELFF. Written as DNA, the CDR3 is TGTGCCAGCAGCTCACAGGGGGCAAACGGGGAGCTGTTTTTT.